The 3 T cell receptor beta chains listed next were all sequenced from one sample in a study of T cell repertoires in cytomegalovirus infection. Using its own MiXCR run on the reads, TCRdb lists one record per CDR3 protein. The sample consists of about 140,000 distinct CDR3 sequences, under 8% of them appearing once. The specimen sequenced was PBMCs. Receptor source: a human donor in good health (CMV status not recorded). Some clones in this sample may be carry-over from other donors' samples.

This clonotype was seen ten or more times. The rearrangement uses TRBV7-2 and TRBJ1-1; 10 nucleotides line up with TRBD1. V lost 1 base to trimming and J lost 4 bases; unmatched junction nucleotides: 0. Germline CDR1 reads SGHTA; CDR2 reads FQGNSA. The CDR3 is made up of 14 amino acids. The CDR3 DNA follows: TGTGCCAGCAGCTTAGGGGACAGGGGCACTGAAGCTTTCTTT. Protein product: CASSLGDRGTEAFF.

Many counts were recorded for this clonotype. The CDR3: CASSLVGSQPQHF. The CDR3 DNA sequence: TGTGCCAGCAGCTTAGTCGGCAGTCAGCCCCAGCATTTT. The V and J genes are TRBV7-2 and TRBJ1-5, with no clear D. V lost 1 base and J lost 6, with 7 bases in between. The CDR3 extends over 13 amino acids. Germline V lookup: CDR1 SGHTA, CDR2 FQGNSA. Based on the CDR3 plus reference TRBV7-2 and TRBJ1-5, the full variable domain is GAGVSQSPSNKVTEKGKDVELRCDPISGHTALYWYRQSLGQGLEFLIYFQGNSAPDKSGLPSDRFSAERTGGSVSTLTIQRTQQEDSAVYLCASSLVGSQPQHFGDGTRLSIL.

This CDR3 reads CASSIGAGKGLEQYF. The DNA of the CDR3 is TGTGCCAGTAGTATAGGGGCAGGGAAGGGATTGGAGCAGTACTTC. This chain joins TRBV19 and TRBJ2-7; TRBD1 might be the D (5 bases). The CDR3 loop spans 15 amino acids. CDR1 and CDR2 (germline): LNHDA, SQIVND (reference sequence). Trimming removed 1 base at V and 7 bases at J, with 17 bases between.